The clone carrying this T cell receptor beta chain was observed a few times. Its target is unknown. Those with hyperthyroidism were 18 to 65 years old, newly diagnosed, and ill for under 2 months. Diagnoses used clinical symptoms, serum thyroxine and TRAb, thyroid ultrasound and orbital computed tomography. CDR1 is LNHDA, CDR2 SQIVND, per germline (reference sequence). The V end was cut by 7 bases, the J end by 0 bases, with 27 bases between. This CDR3 is built from 19 residues. The data were taken from a study of T cells in Graves' hyperthyroidism and ophthalmopathy. General study points: Model predictions of ophthalmopathy came a median approximately 6 months before onset. Blood also showed most of the thyroid clonotypes that were expanded above 0.001.

Amplified TCR beta CDR3 regions came from RNA transcripts. HTBI primers drove first-round RT-PCR of the TCR CDR3. TCRdb reprocessed the multiplex PCR reads via MiXCR and lists one record per CDR3 protein. The data contain around 420,000 distinct CDR3 sequences, roughly an eighth of them singletons. The TCR originated in a woman aged 18-30 years with Graves' hyperthyroidism. Specimen: blood. The genes are TRBV19 and TRBJ1-1; tentatively, D is TRBD1 (5 bases). This CDR3 reads CASKGAQGAEHGLNTEAFF. Written as DNA, the CDR3 is TGTGCCAGTAAAGGGGCACAAGGGGCAGAGCACGGACTGAACACTGAAGCTTTCTTT.